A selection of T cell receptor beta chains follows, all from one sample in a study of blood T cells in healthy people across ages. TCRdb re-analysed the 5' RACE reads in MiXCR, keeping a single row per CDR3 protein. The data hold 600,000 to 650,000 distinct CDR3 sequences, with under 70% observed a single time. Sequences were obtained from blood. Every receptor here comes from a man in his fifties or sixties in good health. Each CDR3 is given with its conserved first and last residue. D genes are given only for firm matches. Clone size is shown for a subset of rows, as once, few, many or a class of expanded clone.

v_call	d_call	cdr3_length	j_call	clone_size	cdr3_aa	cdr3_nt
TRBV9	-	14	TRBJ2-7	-	CASSVALRGDEQYF	TGTGCCAGCAGCGTAGCCCTCAGGGGGGACGAGCAGTACTTC
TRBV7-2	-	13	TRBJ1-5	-	CASSLIWNQPQHF	TGTGCCAGCAGCCTTATATGGAATCAGCCCCAGCATTTT
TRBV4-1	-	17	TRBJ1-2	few	CASSPARRQEANYGYTF	TGCGCCAGCAGCCCGGCCCGCAGGCAAGAAGCTAACTATGGCTACACCTTC
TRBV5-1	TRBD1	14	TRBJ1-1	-	CASSPRTGSTKAFF	TGCGCCAGCAGCCCAAGGACAGGGAGCACTAAAGCTTTCTTT
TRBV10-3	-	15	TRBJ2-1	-	CAISGLVAPYNEQFF	TGTGCCATCAGTGGGCTGGTAGCCCCCTACAATGAGCAGTTCTTC
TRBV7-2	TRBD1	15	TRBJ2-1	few	CASSVDRVLGNEQFF	TGTGCCAGCAGCGTAGACAGGGTCCTGGGGAATGAGCAGTTCTTC
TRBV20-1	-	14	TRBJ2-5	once	CSASLQGFLEKQYF	TGCAGTGCTTCACTCCAGGGGTTCTTGGAAAAGCAGTACTTC
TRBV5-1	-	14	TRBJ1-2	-	CASSPGGTFDGYTF	TGCGCCAGCAGCCCGGGGGGTACGTTTGATGGCTACACCTTC
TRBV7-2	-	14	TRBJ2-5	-	CASSRRAVQETQYF	TGTGCCAGCAGCCGGAGAGCGGTCCAAGAGACCCAGTACTTC
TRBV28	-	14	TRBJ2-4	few	CASSFLGTQNIQYF	TGTGCCAGCAGTTTTCTAGGGACGCAAAACATTCAGTACTTC
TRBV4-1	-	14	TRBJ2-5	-	CASSDISGGETQYF	TGCGCCAGCAGCGATATCAGTGGGGGGGAGACCCAGTACTTC
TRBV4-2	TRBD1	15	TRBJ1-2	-	CASSPMGTGIYGYTF	TGTGCCAGCAGCCCCATGGGGACAGGCATCTATGGCTACACCTTC
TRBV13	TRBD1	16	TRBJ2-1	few	CASTMDRGQLMDEQFF	TGTGCCAGCACCATGGACAGGGGGCAACTTATGGATGAGCAGTTCTTC
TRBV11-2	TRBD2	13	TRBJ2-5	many	CASNSGGGETQYF	TGTGCCAGCAACAGCGGGGGGGGCGAGACCCAGTACTTC
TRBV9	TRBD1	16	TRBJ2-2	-	CASSASQGANTGELFF	TGTGCCAGCAGCGCGTCACAGGGGGCGAACACCGGGGAGTTGTTTTTT
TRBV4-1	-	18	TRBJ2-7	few	CASSQLDGDTMSSYEQYF	TGCGCCAGCAGCCAGCTTGACGGGGACACGATGAGCTCCTACGAGCAGTACTTC
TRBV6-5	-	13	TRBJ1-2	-	CTSSYRVLDGYTF	TGTACCAGCAGTTATCGGGTCCTGGATGGCTACACCTTC
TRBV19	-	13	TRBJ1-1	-	CASSTGPGTEAFF	TGTGCCAGTAGTACTGGACCGGGTACTGAAGCTTTCTTT
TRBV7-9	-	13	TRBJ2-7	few	CASSYDEDYEQYF	TGTGCCAGCAGCTACGACGAAGACTACGAGCAGTACTTC
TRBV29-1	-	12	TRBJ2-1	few	CSVPTPGNEQFF	TGCAGCGTCCCCACCCCTGGGAATGAGCAGTTCTTC
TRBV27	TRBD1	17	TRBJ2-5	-	CASSLDSGTGRIETQYF	TGTGCCAGCAGTTTAGACTCCGGGACAGGGAGGATAGAGACCCAGTACTTC
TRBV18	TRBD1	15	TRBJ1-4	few	CASSPGQGTNEKLFF	TGTGCCAGCTCACCGGGACAGGGGACTAATGAAAAACTGTTTTTT
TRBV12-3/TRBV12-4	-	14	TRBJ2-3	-	CASSLVGGGDTQYF	TGTGCCAGCAGTTTAGTTGGCGGGGGCGATACGCAGTATTTT
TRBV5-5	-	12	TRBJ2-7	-	CASSSPGNEQYF	TGTGCCAGCAGCTCCCCTGGGAACGAGCAGTACTTC
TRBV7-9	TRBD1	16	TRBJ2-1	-	CASSPKGAPKGELQFF	TGTGCCAGCAGCCCAAAGGGGGCCCCCAAGGGAGAGCTCCAGTTCTTC
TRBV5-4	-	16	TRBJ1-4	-	CASSLERGRSSEKLFF	TGTGCCAGCAGCTTGGAGAGGGGCAGGTCCAGCGAAAAACTGTTTTTT
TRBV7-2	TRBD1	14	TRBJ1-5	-	CASSPGQGAQPQHF	TGTGCCAGCAGCCCTGGACAGGGGGCTCAGCCCCAGCATTTT
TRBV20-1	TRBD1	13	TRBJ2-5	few	CSASDDRAETQYF	TGCAGTGCTAGCGACGACAGGGCGGAGACCCAGTACTTC
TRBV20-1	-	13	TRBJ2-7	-	CSARDEGFYEQYF	TGCAGTGCTAGAGATGAGGGTTTCTACGAGCAGTACTTC
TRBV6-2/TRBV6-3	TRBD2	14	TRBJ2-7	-	CASSDVAGGYEQYF	TGTGCCAGCAGTGACGTAGCGGGAGGATACGAGCAGTACTTC
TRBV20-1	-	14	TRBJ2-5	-	CSANPGEVQETQYF	TGCAGTGCTAATCCGGGAGAGGTCCAAGAGACCCAGTACTTC
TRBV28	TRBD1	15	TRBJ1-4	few	CASSAHGTANEKLFF	TGTGCCAGCAGTGCCCACGGGACAGCTAATGAAAAACTGTTTTTT
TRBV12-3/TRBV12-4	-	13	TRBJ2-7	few	CASSFREMGEQYF	TGTGCCAGCAGTTTCAGGGAGATGGGCGAGCAGTACTTC
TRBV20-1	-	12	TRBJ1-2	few	CSAGRGLSGYTF	TGCAGTGCTGGGCGGGGGCTTTCTGGCTACACCTTC
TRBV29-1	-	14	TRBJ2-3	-	CSVDWGAFTDTQYF	TGCAGCGTTGACTGGGGGGCTTTCACAGATACGCAGTATTTT
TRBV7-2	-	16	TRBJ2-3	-	CASSLLGLAVADTQYF	TGTGCCAGCAGCTTATTGGGGCTAGCAGTCGCAGATACGCAGTATTTT
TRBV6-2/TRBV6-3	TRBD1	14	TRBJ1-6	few	CASIRQGTASPLHF	TGTGCCAGCATCAGACAGGGGACGGCTTCACCCCTCCACTTT
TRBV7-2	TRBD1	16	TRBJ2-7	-	CASSLINGQAFYEQYF	TGTGCCAGCAGCTTAATTAACGGACAGGCCTTCTACGAGCAGTATTTC